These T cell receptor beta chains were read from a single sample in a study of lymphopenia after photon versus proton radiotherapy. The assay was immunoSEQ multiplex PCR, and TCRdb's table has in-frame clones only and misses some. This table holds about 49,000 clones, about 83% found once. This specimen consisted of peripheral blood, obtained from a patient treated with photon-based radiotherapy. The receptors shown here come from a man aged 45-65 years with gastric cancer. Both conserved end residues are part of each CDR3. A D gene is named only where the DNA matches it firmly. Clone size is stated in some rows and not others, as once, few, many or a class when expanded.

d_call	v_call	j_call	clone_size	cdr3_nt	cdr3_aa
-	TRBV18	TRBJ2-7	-	TGTGCCAGCTCACCCACACGGAGCTCCTACGAGCAGTACTTC	CASSPTRSSYEQYF
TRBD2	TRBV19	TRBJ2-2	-	TGTGCCAGTAGTACGGGGACTAGCGGGAGATGGATCACCGGGGAGCTGTTTTTT	CASSTGTSGRWITGELFF
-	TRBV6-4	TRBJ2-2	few	TGTGCCAGCAGTGACTCGGCGGGGCGGGACACCGGGGAGCTGTTTTTT	CASSDSAGRDTGELFF
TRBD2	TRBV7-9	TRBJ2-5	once	TGTGCCAGCAGCTTAAGCAGCGGGAGGACTCAGGAGACCCAGTACTTC	CASSLSSGRTQETQYF
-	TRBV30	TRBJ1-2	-	TGTGCCTGGACTACGGGGGGCGCGGGTGGCTACACCTTC	CAWTTGGAGGYTF
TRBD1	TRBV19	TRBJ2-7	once	TGTGCCAGTAGCCCCCGGGGACAGGGCTCCTACGAGCAGTACTTC	CASSPRGQGSYEQYF
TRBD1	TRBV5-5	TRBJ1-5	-	TGTGCCAGCAGCCCACAGGGGGGTCTAAGCAATCAGCCCCAGCATTTT	CASSPQGGLSNQPQHF
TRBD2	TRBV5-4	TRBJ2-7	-	TGTGCCAGCAGCTCCTTAGCGGGAGTAGGCTACGAGCAGTACTTC	CASSSLAGVGYEQYF
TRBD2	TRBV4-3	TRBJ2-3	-	TGCGCCAGCAGCCCCCGTGTTAGCGGGAGCACAGATACGCAGTATTTT	CASSPRVSGSTDTQYF
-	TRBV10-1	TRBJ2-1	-	TGCGCCAGCCTGACTCTGGCCTCCTACAATGAGCAGTTCTTC	CASLTLASYNEQFF
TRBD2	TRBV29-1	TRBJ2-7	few	TGCAGCGTTGAACGGGGGGTAGGCTCCTACGAGCAGTACTTC	CSVERGVGSYEQYF
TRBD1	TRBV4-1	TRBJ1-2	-	TGCGCCAGCAGCCCCGGTGGACAGGGTGTCTATGGCTACACCTTC	CASSPGGQGVYGYTF
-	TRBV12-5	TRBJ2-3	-	TGTGCTAGTGGTTTGGGTTACCTAGATACGCAGTATTTT	CASGLGYLDTQYF
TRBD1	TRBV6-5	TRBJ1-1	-	TGTGCCAGCAGTTTACAGGGGACGAACACTGAAGCTTTCTTT	CASSLQGTNTEAFF
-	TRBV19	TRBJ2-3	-	TGTGCCAGTAGTATTGGGACCGTCACAGATACGCAGTATTTT	CASSIGTVTDTQYF
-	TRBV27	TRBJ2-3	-	TGTGCCAGCAGGGGGGACACAGATACGCAGTATTTT	CASRGDTDTQYF
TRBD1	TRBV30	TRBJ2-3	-	TGTGCCTGGAGGCGACAGGGAATCACAGATACGCAGTATTTT	CAWRRQGITDTQYF
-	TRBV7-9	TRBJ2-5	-	TGTGCCAGCAGCTTAAACAGAGGCCCCCAAGAGACCCAGTACTTC	CASSLNRGPQETQYF
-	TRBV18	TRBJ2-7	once	TGTGCCAGCTCACGACAGGGGGGACTAGCGTACGAGCAGTACTTC	CASSRQGGLAYEQYF
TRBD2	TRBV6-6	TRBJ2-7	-	TGTGCCAGCAGGTTTAGCGGGAGTGGGAGTTACGAGCAGTACTTC	CASRFSGSGSYEQYF
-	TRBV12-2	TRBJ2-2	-	TGTGCAAGTCGCTTAAGGACAGGGGTCGACACCGGGGAGCTGTTTTTT	CASRLRTGVDTGELFF
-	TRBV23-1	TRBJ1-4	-	TGCGCCAGCAGTCAATTCAAGGAAAAACTGTTTTTT	CASSQFKEKLFF